This T cell receptor (beta chain) derives from a study of T cell responses to AZD1222 COVID-19 vaccine. A remark on this clone: Its specificity is unknown.

Sequencing was performed with immunoSEQ multiplex PCR; in TCRdb, only in-frame clones are kept and a portion is missing. The repertoire holds 95,000 to 150,000 clones, with around nine tenths as singletons. The CDR3 sequence is 12 residues long. CDR1 MNHEY and CDR2 SVGAGI come from the germline V gene. The V gene lost 0 bases and the J gene lost 6 bases, with 6 bases spanning the gap. The study, taken as a whole, reports: Breadth and depth of Spike-specific TCRs rose after two AZD1222 doses.

Specimen: peripheral blood, collected on day 0 of AZD1222 vaccination. The J gene is TRBJ2-7, the V gene TRBV6-5, with D unresolved. The TCR sequence derives from an adult in good health. The chain's CDR3 is CASSYSGSEQYF. In DNA, the CDR3 is TGTGCCAGCAGTTACTCAGGTAGCGAGCAGTACTTC.